Below, 17 T cell receptor beta chains from the same sample are listed, as sequenced in a study of cytomegalovirus exposure and HLA in healthy donors. Primers included in the PCR were 60 Vbeta and 13 Jbeta primers. Generated by immunoSEQ multiplex PCR, the TCRdb table keeps only in-frame clones and is missing some. The table includes 150,000 to 200,000 clones, 82% detected once. Sequenced sample: PBMCs. Receptors were obtained from a woman between 18 and 29 years old in good health and CMV-seronegative.

J is TRBJ2-3 and V is TRBV19; 8 bases line up with TRBD1. This CDR3 has 16 residues. Per germline, CDR1 LNHDA and CDR2 SQIVND (reference sequence). V lost 7 bases, J lost 0 bases, and 9 bases stayed unmatched. DNA for the CDR3: TGTGCCAGTACCCTCTCCGGACAGGGCAGCACAGATACGCAGTATTTT. Amino acid sequence: CASTLSGQGSTDTQYF. Full variable domain (remainder filled in from reference TRBV19 and TRBJ2-3): DGGITQSPKYLFRKEGQNVTLSCEQNLNHDAMYWYRQDPGQGLRLIYYSQIVNDFQKGDIAEGYSVSREKKESFPLTVTSAQKNPTAFYLCASTLSGQGSTDTQYFGPGTRLTVL.

The rearrangement links TRBV11-3 to TRBJ2-5; 8 bases map to TRBD2. This CDR3 contains 14 residues. V lost 5 bases, J lost 5 bases, and 7 bases stayed unmatched. Germline values: CDR1 SGHNT, CDR2 YENEEA. The CDR3 loop reads CASSSRTSSETQYF. DNA of the CDR3: TGTGCCAGCAGCAGCCGGACTAGCTCTGAGACCCAGTACTTC.

The J gene is TRBJ1-4, the V gene TRBV4-3; D possibly corresponds to TRBD1 (6 bases). V was shortened by 3 bases and J by 4 bases, with 18 bases between the two germline ends. Germline values: CDR1 LGHNA, CDR2 YSLEER. This CDR3 has 17 amino acids. The CDR3 is CASSQQLDRPYNEKLFF. The CDR3 region has the DNA TGCGCCAGCAGCCAGCAATTAGACAGGCCCTATAATGAAAAACTGTTTTTT.

On this clone: One junction end disagrees with the germline gene, perhaps due to a read error. The chain links TRBV7-9 to TRBJ1-2; 12 nucleotides agree with TRBD1. The V gene's germline CDR1 is SEHNR and CDR2 FQNEAQ (reference sequence). The CDR3 has 16 amino acids. The CDR3 coding sequence is TGTTCCAGCAGCTCCTGGGACAGGGGGCTTTCTTATGGCTACACCTTC. The encoded protein is CSSSSWDRGLSYGYTF.

CDR3 in DNA: TGTGCCAGCAGCGTAGACCCTCTGGCGGGAGTAAAAGATACGCAGTATTTT. As protein: CASSVDPLAGVKDTQYF. The gene calls are TRBV9 and TRBJ2-3, with 7 bases fitting TRBD2. Trimming at V came to 0 bases and at J to 5 bases, leaving 12 bases not matched to a gene. CDR1 and CDR2 (germline): SGDLS, YYNGEE. The CDR3 is made up of 17 amino acids.

The genes are TRBV6-1 and TRBJ1-5; no clear D gene. From germline, CDR1 is MNHNS and CDR2 SASEGT. Trimming took 3 bases from V and 9 from J, leaving 12 bases between them. The CDR3 runs 13 residues. CDR3 in amino acids: CASSDFPRGPQHF. As DNA, the CDR3 is TGTGCCAGCAGTGATTTCCCCCGGGGGCCCCAGCATTTT.

The CDR3 is CASSLGQGESTFPDTQYF. DNA of the CDR3: TGCGCCAGCAGCCTTGGACAGGGGGAGTCAACCTTCCCAGATACGCAGTATTTT. The genes are TRBV4-1 and TRBJ2-3; 10 bases agree with TRBD1. Germline V gives CDR1 MGHRA, CDR2 YSYEKL. The CDR3 contains 18 residues. V dropped 4 bases and J dropped 4; count of bases not matched to a gene: 14.

The rearrangement uses TRBV7-6 and TRBJ1-1; D may be TRBD1 (5 bases). This CDR3 is 13 amino acids long. Deletions cut 5 bases from V and 5 bases from J, with 12 bases between. CDR1 and CDR2 (germline): SGHVS, FNYEAQ. CDR3 in amino acids: CASSPREATEAFF. Here the CDR3 DNA reads TGTGCCAGCAGCCCCAGGGAAGCGACTGAAGCTTTCTTT.

The rearrangement links TRBV9 to TRBJ2-1; D might be TRBD1 (6 bases). The length of the CDR3 is 13 residues. V lost 4 bases to trimming and J lost 3 bases, with 8 bases between them. In germline, CDR1 is SGDLS, CDR2 YYNGEE. The CDR3 region has the DNA TGTGCCAGCAGCAGGGACAACTACAATGAGCAGTTCTTC. Translated: CASSRDNYNEQFF.

A note on this clone: At the DNA level, this CDR3 is encoded by other sequences in the same sample as well. The V gene is TRBV20-1, the J gene TRBJ1-2, with unresolved D. Germline loops: CDR1 DFQATT, CDR2 SNEGSKA (reference sequence). Trimming cost V 1 base and J 5 bases, with 5 bases left between them. This CDR3 spans 11 amino acids. The CDR3 nucleotides read TGCAGTGCTAGAGCGGGATATGGCTACACCTTC. Encoded protein: CSARAGYGYTF.

The chain links TRBV5-1 to TRBJ2-5, with TRBD2 identical over 7 bases. This CDR3 contains 16 residues. J gave up 1 base and V 4 bases, and 10 bases lay outside the gene matches. CDR1 SGHRS and CDR2 YFSETQ come from the germline V gene. CDR3 region: CASSLVGEGTQETQYF. CDR3 nucleotide sequence: TGCGCCAGCAGCCTCGTGGGGGAGGGAACCCAAGAGACCCAGTACTTC.

This clone was counted once. At one end, the junction sequence differs from germline, possibly due to a read error. This rearrangement joins TRBV7-9 to TRBJ1-1; D is ambiguous. Germline V gene sequence: CDR1 SEHNR, CDR2 FQNEAQ (reference sequence). The CDR3 covers 11 residues. The CDR3 spells CSSQRGIEAFF. CDR3 nucleotide sequence: TGTTCCAGCCAGCGAGGGATTGAAGCTTTCTTT.

This chain joins TRBV30 and TRBJ1-5; 8 positions agree with TRBD1. V trimming: 2 bases; J trimming: 1 base; junction bases outside the gene matches: 1. Germline assignment: CDR1 GTSNPN and CDR2 SVGIG (reference sequence). The CDR3 covers 14 residues. The chain's CDR3 is CAWSRTGSNQPQHF. The CDR3 coding sequence is TGTGCCTGGAGTCGGACAGGGAGCAATCAGCCCCAGCATTTT.

The rearrangement uses TRBV4-1 and TRBJ1-2; tentative D call: TRBD1 (5 bases). The germline gives CDR1 MGHRA, CDR2 YSYEKL. This CDR3 region has 15 residues. V lost 4 bases to trimming and J lost 0 bases, with 12 bases between them. CDR3 amino acids: CASSPGAGTNYGYTF. The CDR3 DNA is TGCGCCAGCAGCCCTGGGGCAGGGACTAACTATGGCTACACCTTC.

This rearrangement joins TRBV30 to TRBJ1-1; 9 bases are a match to TRBD1. The germline V gene encodes CDR1 GTSNPN and CDR2 SVGIG (reference sequence). The CDR3 covers 13 residues. V lost 8 bases to trimming and J lost 4 bases; unmatched junction nucleotides: 8. The CDR3: CAGDRVEGTEAFF. CDR3 coding DNA: TGTGCCGGGGACAGGGTCGAAGGCACTGAAGCTTTCTTT.

The gene calls are TRBV28 and TRBJ1-5; D is possibly TRBD1 (6 bases). The CDR3 length is 17 residues. The germline V and J ends were trimmed by 1 base and 2 bases, with 15 bases remaining between them. Per germline, CDR1 MDHEN and CDR2 SYDVKM. The CDR3 DNA sequence: TGTGCCAGCAGTTTATACGGACAGCCCCACCGCAATCAGCCCCAGCATTTT. Translating it yields CASSLYGQPHRNQPQHF.

DNA for the CDR3: TGTGCCAGCAGCTCCGCTGGGACAGAGAACACTGAAGCTTTCTTT. Protein: CASSSAGTENTEAFF. This rearrangement joins TRBV7-2 to TRBJ1-1, with 7 bases fitting TRBD1. Germline V gives CDR1 SGHTA, CDR2 FQGNSA. CDR3 size: 15 residues. The J segment lost 1 base and the V segment lost 4 bases, leaving 6 bases of the junction unmatched.